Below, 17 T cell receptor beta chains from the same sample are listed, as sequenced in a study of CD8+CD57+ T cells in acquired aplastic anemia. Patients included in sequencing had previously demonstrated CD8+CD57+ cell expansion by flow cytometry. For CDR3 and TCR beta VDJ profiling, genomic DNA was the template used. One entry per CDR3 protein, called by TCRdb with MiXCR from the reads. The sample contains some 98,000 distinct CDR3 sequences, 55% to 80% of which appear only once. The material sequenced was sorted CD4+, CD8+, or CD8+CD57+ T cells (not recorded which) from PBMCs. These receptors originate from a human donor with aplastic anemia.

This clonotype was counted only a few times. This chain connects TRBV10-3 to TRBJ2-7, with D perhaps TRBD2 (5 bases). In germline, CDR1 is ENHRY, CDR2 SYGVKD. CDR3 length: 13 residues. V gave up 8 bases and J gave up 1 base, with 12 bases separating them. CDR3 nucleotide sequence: TGTGCCATCCGGGAATACGATTCCTACGAGCAGTACTTC. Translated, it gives CAIREYDSYEQYF.

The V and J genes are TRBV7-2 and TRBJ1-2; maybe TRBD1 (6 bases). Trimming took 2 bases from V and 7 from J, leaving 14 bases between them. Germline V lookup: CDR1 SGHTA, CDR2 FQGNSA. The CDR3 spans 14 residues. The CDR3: CASSLHQGRSGYTF. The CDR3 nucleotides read TGTGCCAGCAGCTTACATCAGGGGAGAAGTGGCTACACCTTC. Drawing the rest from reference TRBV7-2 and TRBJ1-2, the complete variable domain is GAGVSQSPSNKVTEKGKDVELRCDPISGHTALYWYRQSLGQGLEFLIYFQGNSAPDKSGLPSDRFSAERTGGSVSTLTIQRTQQEDSAVYLCASSLHQGRSGYTFGSGTRLTVV.

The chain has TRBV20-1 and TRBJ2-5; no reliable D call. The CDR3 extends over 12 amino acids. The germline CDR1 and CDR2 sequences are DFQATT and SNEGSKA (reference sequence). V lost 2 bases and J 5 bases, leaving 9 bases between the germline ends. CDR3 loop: CSARPPGETQYF. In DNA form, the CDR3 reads TGCAGTGCTAGACCTCCTGGGGAGACCCAGTACTTC.

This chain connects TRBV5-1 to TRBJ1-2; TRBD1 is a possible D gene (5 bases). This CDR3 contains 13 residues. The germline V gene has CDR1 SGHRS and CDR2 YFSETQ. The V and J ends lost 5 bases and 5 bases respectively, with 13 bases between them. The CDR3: CASRPPGPYGYTF. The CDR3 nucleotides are TGCGCCAGCAGGCCTCCAGGGCCGTATGGCTACACCTTC.

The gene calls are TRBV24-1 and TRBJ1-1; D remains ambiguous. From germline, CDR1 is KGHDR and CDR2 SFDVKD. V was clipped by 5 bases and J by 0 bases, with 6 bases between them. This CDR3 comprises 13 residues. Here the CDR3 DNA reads TGTGCCACCAGTGGCGGGTTGAACACTGAAGCTTTCTTT. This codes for CATSGGLNTEAFF.

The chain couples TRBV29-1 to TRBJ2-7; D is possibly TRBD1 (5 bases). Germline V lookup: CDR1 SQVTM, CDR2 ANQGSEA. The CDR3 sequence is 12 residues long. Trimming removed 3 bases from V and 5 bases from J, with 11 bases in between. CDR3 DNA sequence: TGCAGCGTTGAGGGGCAGGGCCACGAGCAGTACTTC. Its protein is CSVEGQGHEQYF.

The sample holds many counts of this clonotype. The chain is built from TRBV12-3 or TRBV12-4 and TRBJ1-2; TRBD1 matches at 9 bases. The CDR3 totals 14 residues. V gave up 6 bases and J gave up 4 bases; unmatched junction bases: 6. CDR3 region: CASSQQGAVYGYTF. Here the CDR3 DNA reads TGTGCCAGCAGCCAACAGGGGGCTGTCTATGGCTACACCTTC.

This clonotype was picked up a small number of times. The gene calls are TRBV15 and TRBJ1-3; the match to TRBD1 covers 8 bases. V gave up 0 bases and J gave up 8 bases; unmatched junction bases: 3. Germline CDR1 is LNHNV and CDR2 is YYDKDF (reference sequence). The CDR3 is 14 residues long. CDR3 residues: CATSRDQGADTIYF. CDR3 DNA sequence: TGTGCCACCAGCAGAGACCAGGGGGCTGACACCATATATTTT. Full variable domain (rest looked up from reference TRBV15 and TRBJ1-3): DAMVIQNPRYQVTQFGKPVTLSCSQTLNHNVMYWYQQKSSQAPKLLFHYYDKDFNNEADTPDNFQSRRPNTSFCFLDIRSPGLGDTAMYLCATSRDQGADTIYFGEGSWLTVV.

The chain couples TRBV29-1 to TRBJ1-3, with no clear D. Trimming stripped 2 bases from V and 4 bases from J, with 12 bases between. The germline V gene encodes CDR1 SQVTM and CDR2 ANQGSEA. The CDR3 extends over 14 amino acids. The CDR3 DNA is TGCAGCGTTGAAAAAAAGCTGGGGGGAAACACCATATATTTT. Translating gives CSVEKKLGGNTIYF.

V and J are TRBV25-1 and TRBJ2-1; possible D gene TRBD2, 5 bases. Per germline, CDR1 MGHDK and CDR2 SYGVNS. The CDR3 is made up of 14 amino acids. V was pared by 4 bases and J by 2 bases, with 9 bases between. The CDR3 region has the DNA TGTGCCAGCAGTGCCTCGGGGACCTACAATGAGCAGTTCTTC. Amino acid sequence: CASSASGTYNEQFF.

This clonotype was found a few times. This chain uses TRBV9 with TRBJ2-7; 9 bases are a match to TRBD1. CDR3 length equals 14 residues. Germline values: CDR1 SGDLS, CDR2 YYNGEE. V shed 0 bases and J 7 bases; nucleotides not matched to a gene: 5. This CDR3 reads CASSVGTGAWEQYF. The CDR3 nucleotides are TGTGCCAGCAGCGTAGGGACAGGGGCATGGGAGCAGTACTTC.

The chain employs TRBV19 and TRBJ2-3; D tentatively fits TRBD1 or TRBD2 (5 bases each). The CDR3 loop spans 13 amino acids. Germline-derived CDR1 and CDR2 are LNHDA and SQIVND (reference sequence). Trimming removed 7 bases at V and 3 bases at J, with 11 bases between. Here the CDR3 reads CASNQGPTDTQYF. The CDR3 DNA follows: TGTGCCAGTAATCAGGGACCTACAGATACGCAGTATTTT.

CDR3 sequence reads: CASSLSGSVGNTIYF. As DNA, the CDR3 is TGTGCCAGCAGCTTAAGCGGTTCAGTTGGAAACACCATATATTTT. The chain links TRBV7-3 to TRBJ1-3; D gene uncertain. V gave up 1 base and J gave up 3 bases, with 10 bases separating them. Germline values: CDR1 SGHTA, CDR2 FQGTGA. The CDR3 extends over 15 amino acids.

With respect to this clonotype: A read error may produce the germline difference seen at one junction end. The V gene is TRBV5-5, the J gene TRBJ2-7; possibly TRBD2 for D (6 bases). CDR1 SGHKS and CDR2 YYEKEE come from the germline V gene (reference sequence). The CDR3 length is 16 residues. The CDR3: CASSLARGRSTYDQYF. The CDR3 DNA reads TGTGCCAGCAGCTTGGCCCGGGGGAGGTCTACCTACGATCAGTACTTC. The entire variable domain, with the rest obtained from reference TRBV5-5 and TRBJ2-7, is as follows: DAGVTQSPTHLIKTRGQQVTLRCSPISGHKSVSWYQQVLGQGPQFIFQYYEKEERGRGNFPDRFSARQFPNYSSELNVNALLLGDSALYLCASSLARGRSTYDQYFGPGTRLTVT.

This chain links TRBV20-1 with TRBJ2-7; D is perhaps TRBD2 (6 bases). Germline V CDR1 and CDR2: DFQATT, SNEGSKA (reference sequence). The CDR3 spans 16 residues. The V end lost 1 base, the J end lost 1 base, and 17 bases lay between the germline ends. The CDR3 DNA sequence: TGCAGTGCTAGAGGGCGGTTGACGGGGGATTCCTACGAGCAGTACTTC. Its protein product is CSARGRLTGDSYEQYF.

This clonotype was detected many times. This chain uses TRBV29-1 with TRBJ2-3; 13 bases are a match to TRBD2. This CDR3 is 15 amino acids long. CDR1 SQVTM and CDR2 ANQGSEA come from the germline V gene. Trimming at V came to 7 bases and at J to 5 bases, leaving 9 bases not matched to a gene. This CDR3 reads CSARTSGRVIDTQYF. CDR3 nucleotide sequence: TGCAGCGCGAGAACTAGCGGGAGGGTGATAGATACGCAGTATTTT.

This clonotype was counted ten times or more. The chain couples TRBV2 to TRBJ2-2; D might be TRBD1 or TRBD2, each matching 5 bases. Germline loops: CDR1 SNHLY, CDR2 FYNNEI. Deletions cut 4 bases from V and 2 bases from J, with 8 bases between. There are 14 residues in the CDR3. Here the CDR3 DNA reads TGTGCCAGCAGTGCCGGGGCCAACACCGGGGAGCTGTTTTTT. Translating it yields CASSAGANTGELFF. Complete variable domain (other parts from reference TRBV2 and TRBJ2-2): EPEVTQTPSHQVTQMGQEVILRCVPISNHLYFYWYRQILGQKVEFLVSFYNNEISEKSEIFDDQFSVERPDGSNFTLKIRSTKLEDSAMYFCASSAGANTGELFFGEGSRLTVL.